This is a list of T cell receptor beta chains from one sample in a study of T cell repertoires in cytomegalovirus infection. Each CDR3 protein gets one entry after TCRdb re-called the reads with MiXCR. This table holds about 830,000 distinct CDR3 sequences, about 33% found once. These receptors have no identified antigens. Sequences were derived from cultured CD8+ T cells from PBMCs, sampled from culture after CMV antigen stimulation. The source of these receptors is a human donor in good health (CMV status not recorded). Some clones in this sample may be carry-over from other donors' samples. Both conserved end residues are part of each CDR3. A D gene is named only where the DNA matches it firmly. Expanded clones get a size class; other rows say once, few or many, or leave the size out.

abundance: NA; v_gene: TRBV11-3; d_gene: TRBD1; j_gene: TRBJ1-1; len: 19; CDR3nt: TGTGCCAGCAGCCAAAGATGGGGACAGGGATATCTTTGGTACACTGAAGCTTTCTTT; CDR3aa: CASSQRWGQGYLWYTEAFF
abundance: NA; v_gene: TRBV6-2/TRBV6-3; d_gene: NA; j_gene: TRBJ1-2; len: 14; CDR3nt: TGTGCCAGCAGTTACTCTTCAGGGCCGCATGGCTACACCTTC; CDR3aa: CASSYSSGPHGYTF
abundance: NA; v_gene: TRBV11-2; d_gene: NA; j_gene: TRBJ1-2; len: 12; CDR3nt: TGTGCCAGCAGCTCTCTGGACCCCGGCTACACCTTC; CDR3aa: CASSSLDPGYTF
abundance: NA; v_gene: TRBV20-1; d_gene: TRBD2; j_gene: TRBJ2-2; len: 18; CDR3nt: TGCAGTGCCCAGGGACTAGCGGGGGGGCTACCGAACACCGGGGAGCTGTTTTTT; CDR3aa: CSAQGLAGGLPNTGELFF
abundance: few; v_gene: TRBV28; d_gene: NA; j_gene: TRBJ1-3; len: 15; CDR3nt: TGTGCCAGCTCGACCAGGGGCACCTCTGGAAACACCATATATTTT; CDR3aa: CASSTRGTSGNTIYF
abundance: NA; v_gene: TRBV7-9; d_gene: NA; j_gene: TRBJ1-1; len: 10; CDR3nt: TGTGCCAGCAGCTTAAAGGAAGCTTTCTTT; CDR3aa: CASSLKEAFF
abundance: many; v_gene: TRBV7-2; d_gene: TRBD1; j_gene: TRBJ2-2; len: 17; CDR3nt: TGTGCCAGCAGCCTGACCTGGGACAGGGGGGGCACCGGGGAGCTGTTTTTT; CDR3aa: CASSLTWDRGGTGELFF
abundance: NA; v_gene: TRBV7-2; d_gene: TRBD2; j_gene: TRBJ2-3; len: 16; CDR3nt: TGTGCCAGCAGCTTTAGCGGGGGGGCGATTGTAGATACGCAGTATTTT; CDR3aa: CASSFSGGAIVDTQYF
abundance: NA; v_gene: TRBV20-1; d_gene: NA; j_gene: TRBJ2-2; len: 15; CDR3nt: TGCAGTGCTAGAGATAAACCTCCGAACACCGGGGAGCTGTTTTTT; CDR3aa: CSARDKPPNTGELFF
abundance: many; v_gene: TRBV7-2; d_gene: TRBD1; j_gene: TRBJ1-1; len: 13; CDR3nt: TGTGCCAGCAGCTTGGACAGGGGCGTTGAAGCTTTCTTT; CDR3aa: CASSLDRGVEAFF
abundance: NA; v_gene: TRBV5-4; d_gene: NA; j_gene: TRBJ2-3; len: 16; CDR3nt: TGTGCCAGCGACAAAGGGGCAGGGTCTAGCACAGATACGCAGTATTTT; CDR3aa: CASDKGAGSSTDTQYF
abundance: few; v_gene: TRBV6-1; d_gene: NA; j_gene: TRBJ2-7; len: 14; CDR3nt: TGTGCCAGCAATCAACGGGGGACAAACTACGAGCAGTACTTC; CDR3aa: CASNQRGTNYEQYF
abundance: few; v_gene: TRBV7-9; d_gene: TRBD1; j_gene: TRBJ1-5; len: 17; CDR3nt: TGTGCCAGCAGCAGTGGACAGGGGCTATATAGCAATCAGCCCCAGCATTTT; CDR3aa: CASSSGQGLYSNQPQHF
abundance: few; v_gene: TRBV7-2; d_gene: NA; j_gene: TRBJ1-6; len: 15; CDR3nt: TGTGCCAGCAGCAGGGACAAGGGTAATCATTCACCCCTCCACTTT; CDR3aa: CASSRDKGNHSPLHF
abundance: few; v_gene: TRBV4-3; d_gene: NA; j_gene: TRBJ2-1; len: 17; CDR3nt: TGCGCCAGCAGCCAAGCCCTTGCCGGGACTTCGTACAATGAGCAGTTCTTC; CDR3aa: CASSQALAGTSYNEQFF
abundance: NA; v_gene: TRBV28; d_gene: NA; j_gene: TRBJ2-5; len: 15; CDR3nt: TGTGCCAGCAGTTCCCCTAGGCGGCATCAGGAGACCCAGTACTTC; CDR3aa: CASSSPRRHQETQYF